The 18 T cell receptor beta chains listed next were all sequenced from one sample in a study of breast tumors, draining lymph nodes, adjacent tissues. Breast cancer patients provided tissue from their axillary draining lymph nodes. TCRdb re-analysed the multiplex PCR reads in MiXCR, keeping a single row per CDR3 protein. This table has 200,000 or so distinct CDR3 sequences, around 29% appearing once. The source material was axillary lymph node tissue. These receptors were taken from a female donor with breast cancer. Some clones in this sample may be carry-over from other donors' samples.

V is TRBV20-1 and J is TRBJ1-6, with D possibly TRBD1 on 5 matching bases. Trimming removed 0 bases at V and 4 bases at J, with 10 bases between. The CDR3 is 15 amino acids. Per germline, CDR1 DFQATT and CDR2 SNEGSKA (reference sequence). In DNA, the CDR3 is TGCAGTGCTAGAGATAGGGGCGCGTATAATTCACCCCTCCACTTT. It translates to CSARDRGAYNSPLHF.

As to this clonotype: A read error may be the cause here, since a much bigger clone is one base away. The CDR3 nucleotides are TGTGCCACCTTAACAGGGACGAATGAAGAACTGTTTTTT. This translates into CATLTGTNEELFF. The chain carries TRBV28 and TRBJ1-4, with TRBD1 as a possible D gene (6 bases). The CDR3 contains 13 residues. Germline V gene lookup returns CDR1 MDHEN and CDR2 SYDVKM.

The chain carries TRBV5-4 and TRBJ2-3, with 7 nucleotides matching TRBD1. V shed 5 bases, J shed 2 bases, and the junction held 14 bases outside the gene matches. CDR1 and CDR2 from the germline V gene are SGHNT and YYREEE (reference sequence). This CDR3 is built from 17 residues. The CDR3 sequence: CASSYLRRGPDTDTQYF. The CDR3 bases are TGTGCCAGCAGTTACCTCCGTAGGGGGCCGGACACAGATACGCAGTATTTT.

Ten or more counts support this clonotype. The chain joins TRBV20-1 to TRBJ2-5; D is perhaps TRBD2 (6 bases). Germline loops: CDR1 DFQATT, CDR2 SNEGSKA (reference sequence). This CDR3 spans 14 amino acids. Trimming stripped 6 bases from V and 0 bases from J, with 14 bases between. CDR3 residues: CSARRGRDQETQYF. The DNA of the CDR3 is TGCAGTGCCCGCCGGGGGAGAGACCAAGAGACCCAGTACTTC.

The chain carries TRBV2 and TRBJ2-5; 8 nucleotides match TRBD2. The J segment lost 4 bases and the V segment lost 6 bases, leaving 7 bases of the junction unmatched. This CDR3 is 14 amino acids long. Per germline, CDR1 SNHLY and CDR2 FYNNEI. The CDR3 nucleotides read TGTGCCAGCAGGATGACTAGCGCCGGAGAGACCCAGTACTTC. Amino acid sequence: CASRMTSAGETQYF.

This clonotype was observed many times. This chain joins TRBV4-1 and TRBJ1-3; D unclear. With 6 bases removed from V and 2 bases from J, the gap between germline ends came to 11 bases. Germline V gene lookup returns CDR1 MGHRA and CDR2 YSYEKL. The CDR3 has 14 amino acids. The CDR3 DNA is TGCGCCAGCAGTCGGGATAGTACTGGAAACACCATATATTTT. Amino acids: CASSRDSTGNTIYF.

The chain recombines TRBV7-2 with TRBJ2-7, with D unresolved. V was cut by 3 bases and J by 3 bases, with 12 bases left in between. Per the germline V gene, CDR1 is SGHTA and CDR2 is FQGNSA. This CDR3 has 14 amino acids. This chain's CDR3 is CASSLQTGRYEQYV. CDR3 nucleotide sequence: TGTGCCAGCAGCTTGCAAACGGGTCGCTACGAGCAGTACGTC.

Worth noting for this clonotype: This sequence may be a read error, since a much larger clone differs from it by one base. The gene calls are TRBV6-2 or TRBV6-3 and TRBJ2-7; D not resolved. The germline CDR1 and CDR2 sequences are MNHEY and SVGEGT. The CDR3 has 15 amino acids. The CDR3 reads CASSHSGRPTYEQYF. DNA of the CDR3: TGTGCCAGCAGTCACTCAGGAAGGCCTACCTACGAGCAGTACTTC.

Details on this clonotype: With a much larger clone just one base away, this may be a read error. The V and J genes are TRBV6-2 or TRBV6-3 and TRBJ1-2, with a tentative D call TRBD1 (6 bases). This CDR3 is built from 15 residues. The V gene's germline CDR1 is MNHEY and CDR2 SVGEGT. Trimming stripped 6 bases from V and 3 bases from J, with 17 bases between. CDR3 DNA sequence: TGTGCCAGCAGGCCTTCAGGGGTGCGGCACTATGGCTACACCTTC. As protein: CASRPSGVRHYGYTF.

The chain joins TRBV29-1 to TRBJ2-1; no definite D call. Germline CDR1 SQVTM, CDR2 ANQGSEA. Trimming left V 8 bases short and J 6 bases short, with 23 bases between. This CDR3 spans 15 amino acids. The DNA for the CDR3 is TGCAGCTTAATTCGTTCATTCGTGGGTCCCAATGAGCAGTTCTTC. Amino acid sequence: CSLIRSFVGPNEQFF.

As concerns this clonotype: A junction end diverges from the germline sequence, so it may reflect a read error. J is TRBJ1-2 and V is TRBV6-5; D is unresolved. Looked up from germline, CDR1 is MNHEY and CDR2 is SVGAGI. The CDR3 sequence is 14 residues long. This chain's CDR3 is CASSHSREGYGHTF. The CDR3 DNA reads TGTGCCAGCAGTCACTCAAGGGAGGGCTATGGCCACACCTTC.

This clonotype was counted once. This chain joins TRBV7-9 and TRBJ2-5, with D possibly matching TRBD1 (6 bases). This CDR3 comprises 13 residues. V dropped 5 bases and J dropped 9 bases, with 16 bases sitting between them. Germline loops: CDR1 SEHNR, CDR2 FQNEAQ (reference sequence). This CDR3 is CASSAGTSGAQYF. CDR3 nucleotide sequence: TGTGCCAGCAGCGCCGGGACCTCAGGGGCCCAGTACTTC.

This clonotype was seen a few times. V gene TRBV6-1 combines with J gene TRBJ2-1, with D unresolved. The CDR3 runs to 15 residues. Germline lookup yields CDR1 MNHNS and CDR2 SASEGT. Deletions cut 1 base from V and 0 bases from J, with 7 bases between. This chain's CDR3 is CASSEGTVSYNEQFF. DNA of the CDR3: TGTGCCAGCAGTGAAGGAACCGTCTCCTACAATGAGCAGTTCTTC.

This rearrangement joins TRBV2 to TRBJ1-3; 8 nucleotides line up with TRBD1. This CDR3 spans 14 amino acids. CDR1 and CDR2 (germline): SNHLY, FYNNEI. V was clipped by 8 bases and J by 8 bases; unmatched bases: 11. This CDR3 reads CASPRTGRIDTIYF. The CDR3 DNA reads as TGTGCCAGCCCCCGGACAGGGCGGATTGACACCATATATTTT.

Of note for this clonotype: A read error may be the cause here, since a much bigger clone is one base away. The chain uses TRBV20-1 and TRBJ2-1, with 13 bases matching TRBD2. This CDR3 region has 16 residues. V lost 6 bases to trimming and J lost 9 bases; unmatched junction nucleotides: 14. The germline gives CDR1 DFQATT, CDR2 SNEGSKA (reference sequence). Here the CDR3 reads CSAPSFTSGGVSEQFF. The CDR3 coding sequence is TGCAGTGCCCCCTCCTTTACTAGCGGGGGGGTAAGTGAGCAGTTCTTC.

This clonotype was seen repeatedly, ten times or more. The rearrangement uses TRBV5-1 and TRBJ2-7; a possible D gene is TRBD1 (6 bases). The CDR3 sequence is 12 residues long. Looked up from germline, CDR1 is SGHRS and CDR2 is YFSETQ. V lost 4 bases to trimming and J lost 4 bases, with 9 bases between them. The CDR3 reads CASSARGYEQYF. Here the CDR3 DNA reads TGCGCCAGCAGCGCCAGGGGATACGAGCAGTACTTC.

This clonotype was counted many times. Written as DNA, the CDR3 is TGCAGTGCTAGACAAGGAGAGGGGGCAGATGGCTACACCTTC. Amino acid sequence: CSARQGEGADGYTF. The genes are TRBV20-1 and TRBJ1-2, with 7 bases matching TRBD1. Germline lookup yields CDR1 DFQATT and CDR2 SNEGSKA (reference sequence). J gave up 6 bases and V 2 bases, and 9 bases lay outside the gene matches. This CDR3 is 14 amino acids long.

This clonotype occurred a few times. The rearrangement uses TRBV6-1 and TRBJ2-5; no clear D gene. CDR3 length: 15 amino acids. The V end lost 1 base, the J end lost 5 bases, and 14 bases lay between the germline ends. Per germline, CDR1 MNHNS and CDR2 SASEGT. The chain's CDR3 is CASSEGFGYSETQYF. The CDR3 nucleotides are TGTGCCAGCAGTGAAGGGTTTGGGTATAGCGAGACCCAGTACTTC.